Listed below are T cell receptor beta chains from one sample, sequenced in a study of shared T cell receptors in the human thymus. The method was immunoSEQ multiplex PCR; TCRdb's version includes in-frame clones alone and lacks a portion of them. In the table there are hundreds of thousands of clones, approximately 95% of which are singletons. Sequences were obtained from thymocytes. The receptors here all came from a human donor. Both conserved end residues are part of each CDR3. Fields, in order: D gene, V gene, CDR3 protein. The D gene is left open where the match is weak.

d_call: -; v_call: TRBV30; cdr3_aa: CAWSRREPGANVLTF
d_call: -; v_call: TRBV11-3; cdr3_aa: CASSPSQGLNTEAFF
d_call: -; v_call: TRBV9; cdr3_aa: CASSPSGLEGVTYQETQYF
d_call: -; v_call: TRBV2; cdr3_aa: CASSSTPRVGKTEAFF
d_call: TRBD2; v_call: TRBV7-2; cdr3_aa: CASTPGGESVPYEQYF
d_call: TRBD2; v_call: TRBV4-3; cdr3_aa: CASSQESGESYNEQFF
d_call: -; v_call: TRBV12-5; cdr3_aa: CASGHNKIYGGVGETQYF
d_call: TRBD2; v_call: TRBV2; cdr3_aa: CASSVLAGDTDTQYF
d_call: TRBD1; v_call: TRBV28; cdr3_aa: CASSPGQGGNTEAFF
d_call: -; v_call: TRBV28; cdr3_aa: CASSSTGTGPLDEQYF
d_call: -; v_call: TRBV7-8; cdr3_aa: CASSLTKQGLDQSTDTQYF
d_call: -; v_call: TRBV27; cdr3_aa: CASRTGTVSTDTQYF
d_call: -; v_call: TRBV11-2; cdr3_aa: CASSASNEQFF
d_call: -; v_call: TRBV19; cdr3_aa: CASPEQEGYEQYF
d_call: TRBD1; v_call: TRBV7-8; cdr3_aa: CASSPDYCTGDPVVCYYEQYF
d_call: -; v_call: TRBV19; cdr3_aa: CASMTPGELFF
d_call: TRBD1; v_call: TRBV29-1; cdr3_aa: CSVEEDRGCYGYTF
d_call: -; v_call: TRBV15; cdr3_aa: CATSSNGTQPHSRTYEQYF
d_call: -; v_call: TRBV4-2; cdr3_aa: CASSQDYVADFSYEQYF
d_call: -; v_call: TRBV2; cdr3_aa: CASSVSEWGAGELFF